What follows are 32 T cell receptor beta chains derived from one specimen sequenced in a study of STAT5B mutations in CD4+ large granular lymphocyte leukemia. TCRdb's table, derived via immunoSEQ multiplex PCR, lists solely in-frame clones and lacks some. The repertoire consists of 30,000 to 40,000 clones, with over 70% occurring once and the leading ten covering 0.55%. Sequenced sample: CD4+ T cells from blood buffy coats. Receptors originate from a human donor in good health.

The chain couples TRBV5-8 to TRBJ2-7; the D gene is possibly TRBD1 (5 bases). This CDR3 is 14 amino acids long. Deletions cut 3 bases from V and 1 base from J, with 11 bases between. Germline V CDR1 and CDR2: SGHTS, YDEGEE. The CDR3 reads CASSSRERSYEQYF. For the CDR3, the DNA is TGTGCCAGCAGCTCCAGGGAAAGGTCCTACGAGCAGTACTTC.

J is TRBJ1-2 and V is TRBV7-9; D is uncertain. This CDR3 is built from 13 residues. Trimming pared 2 bases from V and 4 bases from J, leaving 8 bases between. Germline V gene sequence: CDR1 SEHNR, CDR2 FQNEAQ (reference sequence). The DNA for the CDR3 is TGTGCCAGCAGCTTACAAGGCATCTATGGCTACACCTTC. This translates into CASSLQGIYGYTF.

CDR3 residues: CASSTGTPMNTEAFF. CDR3 nucleotides: TGCGCCAGCAGCACCGGGACACCAATGAACACTGAAGCTTTCTTT. The chain joins TRBV5-1 to TRBJ1-1; tentative D call: TRBD1 (6 bases). Germline lookup yields CDR1 SGHRS and CDR2 YFSETQ. V gave up 4 bases and J gave up 0 bases, with 13 bases separating them. CDR3 size: 15 residues.

The rearrangement joins TRBV7-2 to TRBJ2-7; D is unresolved. Deletions cut 3 bases from V and 6 bases from J, with 6 bases between. Germline-derived CDR1 and CDR2 are SGHTA and FQGNSA. This CDR3 contains 11 residues. CDR3 nucleotide sequence: TGTGCCAGCAGCTTCCAGACCGAGCAGTACTTC. This codes for CASSFQTEQYF.

The rearrangement uses TRBV6-5 and TRBJ2-7; D may correspond to TRBD1 or TRBD2 (6 bases each). The germline gives CDR1 MNHEY, CDR2 SVGAGI. V lost 1 base and J lost 1, with 14 bases in between. This CDR3 has 16 residues. The CDR3 sequence: CASSYWGRDVSYEQYF. The CDR3 bases are TGTGCCAGCAGTTACTGGGGGCGGGATGTTTCCTACGAGCAGTACTTC.

The J gene is TRBJ2-7, the V gene TRBV6-6, with D unresolved. Looked up from germline, CDR1 is MNHNY and CDR2 is SVGAGI (reference sequence). The ends were cut back, 2 bases at V and 2 bases at J, with 4 bases in the middle. This CDR3 is built from 12 residues. Here the CDR3 reads CASSYGPYEQYF. The CDR3 DNA reads as TGTGCCAGCAGTTACGGACCCTACGAGCAGTACTTC.

The rearrangement joins TRBV7-2 to TRBJ2-7; TRBD2 aligns across 9 bases. This CDR3 has 17 amino acids. Germline lookup yields CDR1 SGHTA and CDR2 FQGNSA. V trimming: 5 bases; J trimming: 2 bases; junction bases outside the gene matches: 13. This CDR3 reads CASSPAGGLLGAYEQYF. CDR3 sequence (DNA): TGTGCCAGCAGCCCGGCGGGGGGGTTATTAGGGGCCTACGAGCAGTACTTC.

The V call is TRBV27, the J call TRBJ2-7, with D unresolved. The germline V gene encodes CDR1 MNHEY and CDR2 SMNVEV (reference sequence). The CDR3 sequence is 12 residues long. Trimming removed 6 bases at V and 3 bases at J, with 9 bases between. CDR3 amino acids: CASRQQIYEQYF. Here the CDR3 DNA reads TGTGCCAGCAGACAACAGATCTACGAGCAGTACTTC.

The chain is built from TRBV18 and TRBJ2-5; 11 positions match TRBD2. CDR1 KGHSH and CDR2 LQKENI come from the germline V gene. The CDR3 is 17 amino acids. V gave up 0 bases and J gave up 5 bases; unmatched junction bases: 8. The DNA of the CDR3 is TGTGCCAGCTCACCACCGACTAGCGGGGTGCCGGGGGAGACCCAGTACTTC. Protein: CASSPPTSGVPGETQYF.

The rearrangement links TRBV6-1 to TRBJ2-5; the D is unclear. Germline V gene data show CDR1 as MNHNS and CDR2 as SASEGT. The CDR3 consists of 13 residues. The ends were cut back, 5 bases at V and 2 bases at J, with 9 bases in the middle. This CDR3 reads CASSLTTQETQYF. Here the CDR3 DNA reads TGTGCCAGCAGTTTGACGACGCAAGAGACCCAGTACTTC.

The chain combines TRBV9 with TRBJ1-2; possible D gene TRBD1, 5 bases. Germline values: CDR1 SGDLS, CDR2 YYNGEE. V was trimmed by 1 base and J by 7 bases, leaving 20 bases between them. This CDR3 has 16 residues. The CDR3 loop reads CASSVWDGREDSGYTF. For the CDR3, the DNA is TGTGCCAGCAGCGTATGGGACGGGAGGGAAGATTCTGGCTACACCTTC.

In this sample, this clone turned up a few times. The chain carries TRBV5-1 and TRBJ2-1; TRBD1 might be the D (5 bases). The V gene lost 6 bases and the J gene lost 0 bases, with 10 bases spanning the gap. CDR1 is SGHRS and CDR2 is YFSETQ in the germline V gene. This CDR3 is 14 amino acids long. The CDR3 loop is CASIGASSYNEQFF. The CDR3, as DNA: TGCGCCAGCATTGGGGCGAGCTCCTACAATGAGCAGTTCTTC.

The rearrangement links TRBV6-1 to TRBJ2-2; D possibly uses TRBD1 or TRBD2 (6 bases each). Trimming took 2 bases from V and 7 from J, leaving 17 bases between them. The CDR3 totals 16 residues. Looked up from germline, CDR1 is MNHNS and CDR2 is SASEGT. The CDR3: CASSERVRGQGGELFF. CDR3 sequence (DNA): TGTGCCAGCAGTGAAAGGGTCCGGGGGCAGGGCGGGGAGCTGTTTTTT.

This clone has only a few counts. The chain recombines TRBV2 with TRBJ2-7, with D uncertain. Trimming removed 6 bases from V and 5 bases from J, with 20 bases in between. The CDR3 is 15 residues long. Germline loops: CDR1 SNHLY, CDR2 FYNNEI. The CDR3 DNA reads as TGTGCCAGCAGGAGGATTTGGGCTCGAAGCCACGAGCAGTACTTC. It specifies CASRRIWARSHEQYF.

This clone was seen only a few times. The DNA of the CDR3 is TGTGCCAGCAGCTTTGGTACGCCGAACACTGAAGCTTTCTTT. Amino acids: CASSFGTPNTEAFF. The V gene is TRBV11-3, the J gene TRBJ1-1; D not certain. Germline values: CDR1 SGHNT, CDR2 YENEEA. Trimming cost V 3 bases and J 1 base, with 9 bases left between them. The CDR3 is 14 amino acids.

The CDR3 reads CASSLDRGNTGELFF. The CDR3 region has the DNA TGTGCCAGCAGCTTAGACAGGGGGAACACCGGGGAGCTGTTTTTT. This sequence joins TRBV7-9 and TRBJ2-2; 7 bases are shared with TRBD1. The CDR3 consists of 15 residues. Germline V gives CDR1 SEHNR, CDR2 FQNEAQ (reference sequence). V was clipped by 1 base and J by 1 base; unmatched bases: 0.

The rearrangement uses TRBV6-6 and TRBJ1-6, with D uncertain. Looked up from germline, CDR1 is MNHNY and CDR2 is SVGAGI (reference sequence). Between the trimmed V and J ends, which lost 0 bases and 1 base, there was a span of 7 bases. The CDR3 runs 16 residues. In DNA form, the CDR3 reads TGTGCCAGCAGTTACTCATCGAGATCCTATAATTCACCCCTCCACTTT. Translation gives CASSYSSRSYNSPLHF.

The gene calls are TRBV6-1 and TRBJ1-4, with D unclear. The CDR3 is 15 amino acids. Germline V gene sequence: CDR1 MNHNS, CDR2 SASEGT. With 2 bases removed from V and 7 bases from J, the gap between germline ends came to 14 bases. The CDR3 loop is CASSESDLSGEKLFF. The CDR3 region has the DNA TGTGCCAGCAGTGAAAGCGACCTCTCTGGTGAAAAACTGTTTTTT.

This clone was seen only a few times. The chain joins TRBV19 to TRBJ2-3; D is unresolved. V shed 8 bases and J shed 2 bases, with 11 bases lying between them. CDR1 and CDR2 (germline): LNHDA, SQIVND (reference sequence). This CDR3 comprises 13 residues. CDR3 bases: TGTGCCAGTGCCGGCACCCACACAGATACGCAGTATTTT. It specifies CASAGTHTDTQYF.

The chain couples TRBV9 to TRBJ2-5; a possible D gene is TRBD2 (5 bases). Trimming left V 5 bases short and J 3 bases short, with 20 bases between. The CDR3 sequence is 16 residues long. The V gene's germline CDR1 is SGDLS and CDR2 YYNGEE. The CDR3 reads CASSKGEGLDKETQYF. In DNA, the CDR3 is TGTGCCAGCAGTAAGGGAGAGGGCCTAGACAAAGAGACCCAGTACTTC.

V is TRBV18 and J is TRBJ2-2; D remains unclear. The V end was cut by 6 bases, the J end by 4 bases, with 3 bases between. Germline CDR1 KGHSH, CDR2 LQKENI. The CDR3 contains 11 residues. CDR3 nucleotides: TGTGCCAGCTCCCGCACCGGGGAGCTGTTTTTT. Protein product: CASSRTGELFF.

The CDR3 loop is CASSRDGANFF. The CDR3 DNA reads as TGTGCCAGCAGCCGGGACGGGGCGAATTTCTTC. The rearrangement links TRBV6-6 to TRBJ2-1; D possibly matches TRBD1 or TRBD2 (5 bases each). Trimming shortened V by 6 bases and J by 16 bases, and 16 bases separated the two germline ends. The length of the CDR3 is 11 residues. CDR1 and CDR2 from the germline V gene are MNHNY and SVGAGI (reference sequence).

The chain is built from TRBV7-6 and TRBJ1-5; a possible D gene is TRBD1 (6 bases). Deletions cut 5 bases from V and 0 bases from J, with 11 bases between. The CDR3 sequence is 15 residues long. Germline V gives CDR1 SGHVS, CDR2 FNYEAQ. The CDR3 loop is CASSLTGNSNQPQHF. The CDR3 DNA is TGTGCCAGCAGCCTTACAGGGAATAGCAATCAGCCCCAGCATTTT.

This sequence joins TRBV27 and TRBJ2-3; possibly TRBD1 for D (5 bases). V was cut by 2 bases and J by 2 bases, with 11 bases left in between. Germline assignment: CDR1 MNHEY and CDR2 SMNVEV (reference sequence). CDR3 length: 15 residues. The CDR3 DNA follows: TGTGCCAGCAGTTTACTGGGGCAACCCACAGATACGCAGTATTTT. Translation gives CASSLLGQPTDTQYF.

V gene TRBV2 combines with J gene TRBJ2-1, with TRBD1 matching over 10 bases. Germline CDR1 is SNHLY and CDR2 is FYNNEI. With 8 bases clipped from V and 4 bases from J, the junction kept 2 bases outside the gene matches. CDR3 size: 13 residues. The CDR3 region is CASDRGPYNEQFF. In nucleotides, the CDR3 is TGTGCCAGCGACAGGGGGCCTTACAATGAGCAGTTCTTC.

The chain links TRBV5-1 to TRBJ2-7; 9 bases agree with TRBD1. In germline, CDR1 is SGHRS, CDR2 YFSETQ. There are 14 residues in the CDR3. Trimming cost V 2 bases and J 2 bases; bases outside gene matches: 2. This chain's CDR3 is CASSLQGATYEQYF. The CDR3, as DNA: TGCGCCAGCAGCTTACAGGGGGCAACCTACGAGCAGTACTTC.

This clone turned up a few times. This rearrangement joins TRBV18 to TRBJ1-2, with a weak D call TRBD1 (5 bases). CDR3 length equals 15 residues. Looked up from germline, CDR1 is KGHSH and CDR2 is LQKENI. V was cut by 1 base and J by 2 bases, with 11 bases left in between. The DNA of the CDR3 is TGTGCCAGCTCACCACAGCAGGGCGGAAACTATGGCTACACCTTC. This sequence encodes CASSPQQGGNYGYTF.

CDR3 bases: TGTGCCAGCAGCTGGACGCACTATGGCTACACCTTC. Its translation: CASSWTHYGYTF. The J gene is TRBJ1-2, the V gene TRBV5-5, with D hard to call. CDR1 and CDR2 from the germline V gene are SGHKS and YYEKEE (reference sequence). This CDR3 is built from 12 residues. Trimming removed 3 bases from V and 3 bases from J, with 6 bases in between.

The rearrangement joins TRBV6-6 to TRBJ2-5; the match to TRBD2 covers 7 bases. The J call may be incorrect, as the DNA end agrees better with TRBJ2-7. This CDR3 has 14 amino acids. In germline, CDR1 is MNHNY, CDR2 SVGAGI (reference sequence). The CDR3 DNA reads TGTGCCAGCGTCTATGCGGGAGCAAGGTACGAGCAGTACTTC. It encodes CASVYAGARYEQYF.

DNA of the CDR3: TGTGCCAGCTCAGGGGGACAGGGGCTACCGGGTGAGCAGTTCTTC. Amino acid sequence: CASSGGQGLPGEQFF. The chain carries TRBV18 and TRBJ2-1; TRBD1 matches at 10 bases. CDR3 length: 15 residues. In germline, CDR1 is KGHSH, CDR2 LQKENI. V was pared by 5 bases and J by 9 bases, with 10 bases of the junction left unmatched.

The J gene is TRBJ2-7, the V gene TRBV6-5, with TRBD2 matching over 7 bases. This CDR3 spans 14 amino acids. The trim removed 0 bases at V and 3 bases at J, leaving 2 bases unmatched. Germline CDR1 reads MNHEY; CDR2 reads SVGAGI. The chain's CDR3 is CASSYSRGVYEQYF. CDR3 in DNA: TGTGCCAGCAGTTACTCACGGGGGGTCTACGAGCAGTACTTC.

V is TRBV10-3 and J is TRBJ1-2; D perhaps matches TRBD1 (6 bases). CDR3 length: 16 amino acids. V lost 3 bases and J lost 3, with 17 bases in between. CDR1 is ENHRY, CDR2 SYGVKD, per germline. The CDR3 sequence is CAISERTGLAHYGYTF. CDR3 in DNA: TGTGCCATCAGTGAAAGAACAGGGCTAGCCCACTATGGCTACACCTTC.